The 2 T cell receptor beta chains in this list originate from one sample, sequenced in a study of regulatory T cells in long-lasting Graves disease. Time point in this sample: persistent/refractory GD, antithyroid drugs over 5 years with positive TRAb. RNA extracted from PBMCs served as the sequencing template. According to the study, TCR beta libraries were built with iRepertoire HTBI primers and CDR3-region Arm-PCR. TCRdb independently ran MiXCR on the multiplex PCR reads; one entry per CDR3 protein. The data show roughly 400,000 distinct CDR3 sequences, with more than 20% seen just once and around 20% held by the top ten. The specimen comprised peripheral blood mononuclear cells (PBMCs), sampled when the disease was refractory, from a patient treated with antithyroid drugs. Receptors originate from a female donor with Graves disease.

This clonotype was observed a handful of times. J is TRBJ2-7 and V is TRBV4-2, with a possible D match to TRBD2 (5 bases). The CDR3 is 15 residues long. CDR1 LGHNA and CDR2 YNFKEQ come from the germline V gene. The V gene lost 0 bases and the J gene lost 0 bases, with 9 bases spanning the gap. CDR3 nucleotide sequence: TGTGCCAGCAGCCAAGACGCTAGCAGCTCCTACGAGCAGTACTTC. This sequence encodes CASSQDASSSYEQYF.

In its sample, this clonotype was seen a few times. The rearrangement uses TRBV20-1 and TRBJ1-5; D is unclear. The CDR3 covers 12 residues. The germline V gene has CDR1 DFQATT and CDR2 SNEGSKA (reference sequence). Trimming removed 1 base at V and 1 base at J, with 2 bases between. As DNA, the CDR3 is TGCAGTGCTAGAGGCAGCAATCAGCCCCAGCATTTT. It codes for CSARGSNQPQHF.